This T cell receptor (beta chain) was obtained from a study of T-cell reconstitution after alpha-beta-depleted transplantation in children (dated by TCRdb to the mid-2010s). Notes on the research overall: The study quantitatively tracked T-cell immune reconstitution after TCRalphabeta/CD19-depleted allogeneic hematopoietic cell transplantation in children using TCR repertoire profiling.

Germline trimming amounts to 1 base on V and 4 bases on J, with 4 as the count of junction bases outside the gene matches. Inclusive of the bounding cysteine and phenylalanine, the CDR3 is 15 residues long. Solely the CDR3 DNA is kept, with 45 bases framed from the first base. CDR1 and CDR2 are drawn from the germline V gene: SGHTA, FQGNSA. Libraries were constructed by PCR. The reads were generated on an Illumina HiSeq 2500. To normalize quantification of the TCRbeta repertoire, the TCR libraries were built with molecular barcoding that relied on unique molecular identifiers. TCRdb took the public reads, trimmed them with fastp at Q25, ran MiXCR for clone calling and kept in-frame beta chains. Merged by CDR3 protein, the rows form single entries marked with the most common genes and DNA. This sample has around 360,000 distinct CDR3 sequences in its table, and 10% of those were observed once. 2% to 3% of the sample belongs to the ten largest clones.

About this clonotype itself: Which antigen it targets is not known. Base qualities are not at hand, and no much larger clone is one base apart.

The input for sequencing was PBMCs from the stem cell graft donor, taken from the stem cell graft. The source is a human donor who donated a stem cell graft to a child with acute lymphoblastic leukemia. The chain uses TRBV7-2 and TRBJ2-7; TRBD2 fits 10 bases in the junction. The DNA is as follows: TGTGCCAGCAGCTTAGTGGGACTAGCGCCGTACGAGCAGTACTTC. Translated, it reads CASSLVGLAPYEQYF.